Shown below are 28 T cell receptor beta chains from a single sample sequenced in a study of T cells after yellow fever vaccination. TCRdb re-analysed the 5' RACE reads in MiXCR, keeping a single row per CDR3 protein. The table has 100,000 to 150,000 distinct CDR3 sequences, more than 6.5% seen once; the top ten hold roughly 2.6%. The sample consisted of CD4+ T cells sorted from PBMCs, taken approximately 11 days after the first yellow fever vaccination. Receptors originate from a man between 18 and 35 years old who received the YFV17D yellow fever vaccine.

This clonotype came up many times. The rearrangement joins TRBV12-3 or TRBV12-4 to TRBJ1-5, with D perhaps matching TRBD1 (6 bases). This CDR3 is 16 amino acids long. Trimming took 3 bases from V and 5 from J, leaving 17 bases between them. CDR3 in amino acids: CASSFMGQSFDQPQHF. In DNA form, the CDR3 reads TGTGCCAGCAGTTTTATGGGACAATCCTTCGATCAGCCCCAGCATTTT.

This clonotype is medium-sized within its sample. The V and J genes are TRBV4-2 and TRBJ2-2; D remains unclear. The V end lost 1 base, the J end lost 2 bases, and 8 bases lay between the germline ends. This CDR3 is built from 15 residues. CDR1 is LGHNA, CDR2 YNFKEQ, per germline. CDR3 in amino acids: CASSQASRNTGELFF. DNA of the CDR3: TGTGCCAGCAGCCAAGCATCCCGAAACACCGGGGAGCTGTTTTTT.

This clonotype was observed at least ten times. The gene calls are TRBV5-1 and TRBJ2-3; 16 bases line up with TRBD2. V shed 1 base and J 4 bases; nucleotides not matched to a gene: 6. CDR1 and CDR2 (germline): SGHRS, YFSETQ. This CDR3 is 18 amino acids long. The CDR3 sequence is CASSLPGTSGGAADTQYF. The CDR3 nucleotides are TGCGCCAGCAGCTTGCCCGGGACTAGCGGGGGGGCGGCAGATACGCAGTATTTT.

This chain connects TRBV6-5 to TRBJ2-5; 8 bases match TRBD2. In germline, CDR1 is MNHEY, CDR2 SVGAGI. V trimming: 2 bases; J trimming: 4 bases; junction bases outside the gene matches: 3. CDR3 length: 14 amino acids. Here the CDR3 DNA reads TGTGCCAGCAGTTACCAGGCGGGGGGAGAGACCCAGTACTTC. It codes for CASSYQAGGETQYF.

This clonotype has a count of ten or more. The chain recombines TRBV27 with TRBJ1-2; D not resolved. CDR3 length equals 15 residues. Germline values: CDR1 MNHEY, CDR2 SMNVEV (reference sequence). V was cut by 3 bases and J by 2 bases, with 13 bases left in between. The CDR3 reads CASSFRAGLNYGYTF. The CDR3 nucleotides read TGTGCCAGCAGTTTCCGGGCGGGCTTGAACTATGGCTACACCTTC.

Ten or more counts support this clonotype. V and J are TRBV28 and TRBJ2-3, with D possibly TRBD2 on 7 matching bases. Trimming removed 6 bases from V and 0 bases from J, with 22 bases in between. Per the germline V gene, CDR1 is MDHEN and CDR2 is SYDVKM. The CDR3 runs 18 residues. The CDR3 sequence: CASSHHGGGQGSTDTQYF. In DNA form, the CDR3 reads TGTGCCAGCAGCCACCATGGGGGGGGGCAGGGGAGCACAGATACGCAGTATTTT. The variable domain in full, with the rest retrieved from reference TRBV28 and TRBJ2-3, is DVKVTQSSRYLVKRTGEKVFLECVQDMDHENMFWYRQDPGLGLRLIYFSYDVKMKEKGDIPEGYSVSREKKERFSLILESASTNQTSMYLCASSHHGGGQGSTDTQYFGPGTRLTVL.

This clonotype occurred many times. CDR3 bases: TGTGCCAGCAGTTTCTCCCTAGCGGGGGTTTTCTTC. Translation: CASSFSLAGVFF. The chain uses TRBV12-3 or TRBV12-4 and TRBJ2-1; 10 nucleotides match TRBD2. After removal of 3 bases from V and 16 bases from J, the junction contained 6 bases not matched to a gene. CDR3 length equals 12 residues.

To note about this clonotype: A read error may explain this, as a much larger clone is one base away. The CDR3 DNA reads TGCAGTGCTCAGACTAGCGGGGGTTGCGAGACCCAGTACTTC. Translated: CSAQTSGGCETQYF. V is TRBV20-1 and J is TRBJ2-5; TRBD2 matches 12 bases. Germline CDR1 is DFQATT and CDR2 is SNEGSKA (reference sequence). CDR3 length equals 14 residues. V dropped 5 bases and J dropped 5; count of bases not matched to a gene: 6.

This clonotype was seen repeatedly, ten times or more. The chain couples TRBV7-2 to TRBJ2-7; D is unresolved. CDR3 length: 13 amino acids. Per germline, CDR1 SGHTA and CDR2 FQGNSA. Trimming removed 1 base at V and 4 bases at J, with 8 bases between. CDR3 loop: CASSLGVRYEQYV. CDR3 sequence (DNA): TGTGCCAGCAGCTTAGGGGTAAGGTACGAGCAGTACGTC.

There are many counts of this clonotype. V gene TRBV20-1 combines with J gene TRBJ1-2, with TRBD1 matching over 10 bases. The CDR3 totals 13 residues. V lost 5 bases and J lost 2; bases outside the gene matches: 2. CDR1 DFQATT and CDR2 SNEGSKA come from the germline V gene (reference sequence). CDR3: CSAGGQGNYGYTF. In DNA, the CDR3 is TGCAGTGCTGGGGGACAGGGGAACTATGGCTACACCTTC.

This clonotype was counted at least ten times. The chain couples TRBV7-2 to TRBJ1-5, with a tentative D call TRBD1 (6 bases). The length of the CDR3 is 15 residues. V was pared by 5 bases and J by 5 bases, with 16 bases between. CDR1 is SGHTA, CDR2 FQGNSA, per germline. As DNA, the CDR3 is TGTGCCAGCAGCCCAGGAGGGGGGCGGGATCAGCCCCAGCATTTT. It is translated as CASSPGGGRDQPQHF.

In this sample, this clonotype turned up many times. The CDR3 region is CASSRQTGGGTTNVLTF. CDR3 in DNA: TGTGCCAGCAGCAGACAGACAGGGGGTGGAACCACCAACGTCCTGACTTTC. V usage is TRBV7-2 and J usage is TRBJ2-6; TRBD1 aligns across 9 bases. CDR1 and CDR2 from the germline V gene are SGHTA and FQGNSA. This CDR3 is built from 17 residues. V lost 5 bases and J lost 8; bases outside the gene matches: 13.

This clonotype was detected ten times or more. V and J are TRBV5-1 and TRBJ2-3, with TRBD1 identical over 8 bases. Germline values: CDR1 SGHRS, CDR2 YFSETQ. The CDR3 sequence is 16 residues long. V shed 4 bases and J 7 bases; nucleotides not matched to a gene: 14. The CDR3 sequence: CASSPPGQGPYYTQYF. The CDR3 coding sequence is TGCGCCAGCAGCCCGCCCGGACAGGGACCCTATTATACGCAGTATTTT.

This clonotype was counted ten times or more. The gene calls are TRBV7-2 and TRBJ2-4, with unresolved D. This CDR3 is built from 15 residues. Germline V gene lookup returns CDR1 SGHTA and CDR2 FQGNSA. V gave up 5 bases and J gave up 3 bases, with 14 bases separating them. As DNA, the CDR3 is TGTGCCAGCAGCACACAAGCCCTAGTCAAAAACATTCAGTACTTC. This codes for CASSTQALVKNIQYF.

This clonotype came up many times. The chain is built from TRBV12-3 or TRBV12-4 and TRBJ2-1; TRBD2 is a possible D gene (5 bases). Trimming removed 8 bases at V and 8 bases at J, with 13 bases between. This CDR3 contains 12 residues. CDR3 residues: CASRMGADEQFF. The CDR3 nucleotides read TGTGCCAGCCGGATGGGAGCAGATGAGCAGTTCTTC.

This clonotype was counted between two and nine times. J is TRBJ2-3 and V is TRBV20-1, with 14 bases fitting TRBD2. Losses at the gene ends were 6 bases for V and 4 bases for J; bases not matched to a gene: 3. The germline V gene has CDR1 DFQATT and CDR2 SNEGSKA (reference sequence). The CDR3 loop spans 14 amino acids. In DNA form, the CDR3 reads TGCAGTGCCTGGACTAGCGGGGGGTCAGATACGCAGTATTTT. Amino acids: CSAWTSGGSDTQYF.

The V gene is TRBV20-1, the J gene TRBJ1-5, with D unclear. The CDR3 sequence is 14 residues long. The germline gives CDR1 DFQATT, CDR2 SNEGSKA (reference sequence). Between the trimmed V and J ends, which lost 5 bases and 0 bases, there was a span of 11 bases. The CDR3 region has the DNA TGCAGTGCTCCGGACCCCTATAGCAATCAGCCCCAGCATTTT. Translated: CSAPDPYSNQPQHF.

This clonotype was counted many times. V is TRBV5-6 and J is TRBJ1-1; D gene unclear. The CDR3 has 16 residues. Per germline, CDR1 SGHDT and CDR2 YYEEEE. Trimming stripped 1 base from V and 3 bases from J, with 16 bases between. The CDR3, as DNA: TGTGCCAGCAGCTTGCTCAGGCCCTACTTACACACTGAAGCTTTCTTT. It specifies CASSLLRPYLHTEAFF. Filled out from reference TRBV5-6 and TRBJ1-1, the complete variable domain reads DAGVTQSPTHLIKTRGQQVTLRCSPKSGHDTVSWYQQALGQGPQFIFQYYEEEERQRGNFPDRFSGHQFPNYSSELNVNALLLGDSALYLCASSLLRPYLHTEAFFGQGTRLTVV.

This clonotype was detected many times. The J gene is TRBJ2-2, the V gene TRBV29-1, with TRBD2 matching 7 bases. The CDR3 contains 16 residues. CDR1 SQVTM and CDR2 ANQGSEA come from the germline V gene. J lost 0 bases, V lost 4 bases, and 8 bases had no gene match. The chain's CDR3 is CSVGVRGTTNTGELFF. CDR3 nucleotide sequence: TGCAGCGTTGGCGTTCGGGGGACTACGAACACCGGGGAGCTGTTTTTT.

The chain uses TRBV5-1 and TRBJ2-7, with a weak D call TRBD1 (5 bases). Trimming took 6 bases from V and 2 from J, leaving 24 bases between them. The germline CDR1 and CDR2 sequences are SGHRS and YFSETQ. There are 17 residues in the CDR3. This chain's CDR3 is CASISVLRPGLTYEQYV. The CDR3 DNA follows: TGCGCCAGCATCTCGGTCTTGCGACCAGGGCTTACCTACGAGCAGTACGTC.

This clonotype was seen many times. The chain combines TRBV5-4 with TRBJ2-1, with a weak D call TRBD1 (6 bases). The CDR3 runs 16 residues. V dropped 4 bases and J dropped 5 bases, with 19 bases sitting between them. The germline V gene has CDR1 SGHNT and CDR2 YYREEE (reference sequence). The CDR3 coding sequence is TGTGCCAGCAGCGCTAAGAGAGGGGGAACGGACAATGAGCAGTTCTTC. Its translation: CASSAKRGGTDNEQFF. Full variable domain (outside the CDR3, taken from reference TRBV5-4 and TRBJ2-1): ETGVTQSPTHLIKTRGQQVTLRCSSQSGHNTVSWYQQALGQGPQFIFQYYREEENGRGNFPPRFSGLQFPNYSSELNVNALELDDSALYLCASSAKRGGTDNEQFFGPGTRLTVL.

The table lists this clonotype with many counts. The rearrangement links TRBV12-3 or TRBV12-4 to TRBJ2-1; D possibly uses TRBD1 or TRBD2 (6 bases each). V was shortened by 6 bases and J by 15 bases, with 18 bases between the two germline ends. This CDR3 spans 12 amino acids. CDR3 sequence reads: CASREGGPYPFF. The CDR3 bases are TGTGCCAGCAGGGAAGGGGGGCCTTATCCGTTCTTC.

In its sample, this clonotype was seen a few times. This chain connects TRBV5-1 to TRBJ1-1; 7 bases agree with TRBD1. Germline V gene data show CDR1 as SGHRS and CDR2 as YFSETQ. Trimming at V came to 5 bases and at J to 5 bases, leaving 6 bases not matched to a gene. This CDR3 contains 13 residues. CDR3 in amino acids: CASRQGLGTEAFF. The DNA of the CDR3 is TGCGCCAGCAGACAGGGGTTAGGAACTGAAGCTTTCTTT.

This clonotype has at least ten counts. The chain couples TRBV7-9 to TRBJ1-5, with D uncertain. Germline CDR1 reads SEHNR; CDR2 reads FQNEAQ (reference sequence). CDR3 length: 12 residues. The V gene lost 4 bases and the J gene lost 5 bases, with 6 bases spanning the gap. As DNA, the CDR3 is TGTGCCAGCAGCTCATGGGATCAGCCCCAGCATTTT. Translation gives CASSSWDQPQHF.

This clonotype was seen at least ten times. The CDR3 DNA is TGTGCCAGCAGCCAACGGGACCGCAGCTCCTACAATGAGCAGTTCTTC. Translation: CASSQRDRSSYNEQFF. The V gene is TRBV14, the J gene TRBJ2-1; the D call may be TRBD1 or TRBD2 (5 bases each). The germline V gene encodes CDR1 SGHDN and CDR2 FVKESK. The CDR3 extends over 16 amino acids. The V gene lost 2 bases and the J gene lost 0 bases, with 11 bases spanning the gap. The full variable domain, in which reference TRBV14 and TRBJ2-1 provide the parts outside the CDR3, is EAGVTQFPSHSVIEKGQTVTLRCDPISGHDNLYWYRRVMGKEIKFLLHFVKESKQDESGMPNNRFLAERTGGTYSTLKVQPAELEDSGVYFCASSQRDRSSYNEQFFGPGTRLTVL.

This clonotype was seen repeatedly, ten times or more. V gene TRBV5-1 combines with J gene TRBJ2-3; 10 nucleotides align to TRBD2. The CDR3 spans 17 residues. Germline CDR1 SGHRS, CDR2 YFSETQ. V dropped 1 base and J dropped 2; count of bases not matched to a gene: 7. This chain's CDR3 is CASSLSLAGVTTDTQYF. The CDR3 DNA reads as TGCGCCAGCAGCTTGAGTCTAGCGGGGGTAACCACAGATACGCAGTATTTT.

This clonotype was found many times. The CDR3 sequence is CASSRNTEAFF. CDR3 nucleotides: TGTGCCAGCAGTAGGAACACTGAAGCTTTCTTT. J is TRBJ1-1 and V is TRBV12-3 or TRBV12-4, with no clear D. The CDR3 length is 11 residues. V was cut by 5 bases and J by 1 base, with 2 bases left in between.

This clonotype was counted many times. J is TRBJ1-5 and V is TRBV20-1; TRBD1 aligns across 7 bases. Germline V CDR1 and CDR2: DFQATT, SNEGSKA (reference sequence). The CDR3 sequence is 16 residues long. J lost 5 bases, V lost 5 bases, and 15 bases had no gene match. The CDR3 nucleotides read TGCAGTGCTCACCCGAATGGACAGGAAGTAGATCAGCCCCAGCATTTT. Translation gives CSAHPNGQEVDQPQHF.